This T cell receptor (beta chain) was identified in a study of identifying expanded T cells in peripheral blood. Germline V gene lookup returns CDR1 SQVTM and CDR2 ANQGSEA. Deletions cut 7 bases from V and 8 bases from J, with 5 bases between. The CDR3 extends over 8 amino acids. Using immunoSEQ multiplex PCR, the repertoire was profiled, and TCRdb retains in-frame clones only, with some absent. Among 83,000 or so clones listed, 88% were seen once. Findings and limits, study-wide: Differentially abundant clones: around 1.1 between replicates, around 17 at approximately two weeks, less than 20 at four.

Collection occurred without any documented infections or immune events in donors. The table lists this clone with a count of one. Its antigen is unidentified. V is TRBV29-1 and J is TRBJ1-1; no firm D call. The TCR originated in a person aged 18-70 years in good health. Sequencing was carried out using blood. CDR3 nucleotide sequence: TGCAGCGCCACGGAAGCTTTCTTT. Its protein product is CSATEAFF.